These 4 T cell receptor beta chains were sequenced from one sample in a study of cytomegalovirus exposure and HLA in healthy donors. The PCR had 60 Vbeta and 13 Jbeta primers. Sequencing used immunoSEQ multiplex PCR; TCRdb keeps in-frame clones, though not all of them. The sample carries 100,000 to 150,000 clones, about three quarters recorded once. The sequenced sample was PBMCs. Every receptor here comes from a man aged 30 to 39 in good health and CMV-seronegative.

On this clone: Relative to the germline gene, one junction end is altered; a read error may explain this. The V call is TRBV28, the J call TRBJ1-2, with 9 bases identical to TRBD1. In germline, CDR1 is MDHEN, CDR2 SYDVKM. The length of the CDR3 is 16 residues. Here the CDR3 reads CAGRITGQGTNYGYTF. CDR3 sequence (DNA): TGTGCCGGCAGGATTACGGGACAGGGTACCAACTATGGCTACACCTTC.

The chain uses TRBV5-1 and TRBJ2-5; 12 bases line up with TRBD2. Matching the DNA end better, TRBJ2-7 makes the J call doubtful. Germline V gives CDR1 SGHRS, CDR2 YFSETQ. CDR3 length: 15 amino acids. The CDR3 DNA is TGCGCCAGCAGCTTGACTAGCGGGGGGCTATACGAGCAGTACTTC. It specifies CASSLTSGGLYEQYF.

The chain combines TRBV28 with TRBJ1-3; TRBD1 is a possible D gene (6 bases). The length of the CDR3 is 17 residues. The germline CDR1 and CDR2 sequences are MDHEN and SYDVKM. The V end lost 7 bases, the J end lost 0 bases, and 19 bases lay between the germline ends. The CDR3 loop is CASKVTGYSNSGNTIYF. As DNA, the CDR3 is TGTGCCAGCAAAGTTACAGGGTACTCCAACTCTGGAAACACCATATATTTT.

The gene calls are TRBV5-4 and TRBJ1-1; 7 nucleotides match TRBD1. CDR3 length: 14 residues. The germline CDR1 and CDR2 sequences are SGHNT and YYREEE (reference sequence). Trimming took 5 bases from V and 3 from J; bases not matched to a gene: 7. CDR3 loop: CASSDRGRDTEAFF. The DNA of the CDR3 is TGTGCCAGCAGTGATAGGGGGCGCGACACTGAAGCTTTCTTT.